What follows are 26 T cell receptor beta chains derived from one specimen sequenced in a study of blood T cell repertoires in COVID-19. Data came from immunoSEQ multiplex PCR; TCRdb stores just in-frame clones and leaves some out. The data hold approximately 430,000 clones, with 86% observed a single time. The source material was peripheral blood. The receptor source for this set is a woman aged 25-40 years with active or convalescent COVID-19.

This chain connects TRBV6-1 to TRBJ1-4; TRBD1 aligns across 10 bases. The CDR3 sequence is 18 residues long. Trimming at V came to 4 bases and at J to 2 bases, leaving 10 bases not matched to a gene. Germline V CDR1 and CDR2: MNHNS, SASEGT. CDR3 sequence reads: CASSARGQGTRTNEKLFF. The CDR3 DNA follows: TGTGCCAGCAGTGCGAGGGGACAGGGGACACGGACTAATGAAAAACTGTTTTTT.

The chain couples TRBV3-1 (or the pseudogene TRBV3-2) to TRBJ1-5; D uncertain. Trimming took 4 bases from V and 7 from J, leaving 14 bases between them. The CDR3 length is 14 residues. Germline-derived CDR1 and CDR2 are LGHDT and YNNKEL (reference sequence). The CDR3 region has the DNA TGTGCCAGCAGCCCCCAGGTTGGGTCACAGCCCCAGCATTTT. Translated, it gives CASSPQVGSQPQHF.

The chain employs TRBV5-4 and TRBJ2-3; D is possibly TRBD2 (5 bases). This CDR3 comprises 13 residues. V was clipped by 8 bases and J by 2 bases, with 12 bases between them. CDR1 is SGHNT and CDR2 is YYREEE in the germline V gene (reference sequence). The chain's CDR3 is CASSRGTTDTQYF. The CDR3 DNA follows: TGTGCCAGTTCCCGGGGAACCACAGATACGCAGTATTTT.

The V and J genes are TRBV7-2 and TRBJ1-5, with TRBD1 as a possible D gene (5 bases). V was pared by 2 bases and J by 3 bases, with 8 bases between. The germline V gene encodes CDR1 SGHTA and CDR2 FQGNSA. The CDR3 is 14 residues long. CDR3 sequence reads: CASSLSRDNQPQHF. The DNA for the CDR3 is TGTGCCAGCAGCTTAAGCAGGGACAATCAGCCCCAGCATTTT.

The chain employs TRBV9 and TRBJ2-7; tentative D call: TRBD1 (6 bases). This CDR3 comprises 13 residues. Germline lookup yields CDR1 SGDLS and CDR2 YYNGEE. V was clipped by 1 base and J by 5 bases, with 10 bases between them. CDR3 in DNA: TGTGCCAGCAGCGTAAGCAGGGGTCACGAGCAGTACTTC. It specifies CASSVSRGHEQYF.

V and J are TRBV5-4 and TRBJ2-2; perhaps TRBD2 as D (6 bases). Trimming shortened V by 4 bases and J by 6 bases, and 16 bases separated the two germline ends. The CDR3 covers 15 residues. Germline V gene lookup returns CDR1 SGHNT and CDR2 YYREEE (reference sequence). The CDR3 DNA follows: TGTGCCAGCAGCCCCGGGACTCCGAAGGCCGGGGAGCTGTTTTTT. Protein sequence: CASSPGTPKAGELFF.

V and J are TRBV23-1 and TRBJ2-2, with 7 nucleotides matching TRBD1. TRBV23-1 is flagged as an ORF with uncertain function. The CDR3 spans 17 residues. Trimming took 2 bases from V and 5 from J; bases not matched to a gene: 11. The CDR3 sequence: CASSQGTALRWTGELFF. Here the CDR3 DNA reads TGCGCCAGCAGTCAAGGGACAGCCCTCCGGTGGACCGGGGAGCTGTTTTTT.

The chain employs TRBV10-1 and TRBJ2-3; TRBD2 agrees at 11 bases. There are 14 residues in the CDR3. Germline loops: CDR1 WNHNN, CDR2 SYGVQD (reference sequence). V trimming: 7 bases; J trimming: 1 base; junction bases outside the gene matches: 1. CDR3 protein: CASKTSGGTDTQYF. The CDR3 coding sequence is TGCGCCAGCAAGACTAGCGGGGGCACAGATACGCAGTATTTT.

The chain is built from TRBV5-1 and TRBJ2-1, with TRBD2 matching over 11 bases. Germline V gene data show CDR1 as SGHRS and CDR2 as YFSETQ. The trim removed 0 bases at V and 4 bases at J, leaving 3 bases unmatched. The CDR3 contains 16 residues. CDR3 loop: CASSLVGTSGYNEQFF. The CDR3 nucleotides are TGCGCCAGCAGCTTGGTGGGGACTAGCGGATACAATGAGCAGTTCTTC.

The chain joins TRBV15 to TRBJ2-2; a weak D match, TRBD1 (5 bases). The CDR3 consists of 15 residues. The germline V gene has CDR1 LNHNV and CDR2 YYDKDF (reference sequence). Between the trimmed V and J ends, which lost 7 bases and 3 bases, there was a span of 15 bases. CDR3 coding DNA: TGTGCCACCAACCTTAGGGGCTGGGACACCGGGGAGCTGTTTTTT. Translation gives CATNLRGWDTGELFF.

The rearrangement links TRBV5-1 to TRBJ2-2, with TRBD1 matching 8 bases. Losses at the gene ends were 0 bases for V and 4 bases for J; bases not matched to a gene: 8. The CDR3 consists of 17 residues. The V gene's germline CDR1 is SGHRS and CDR2 YFSETQ. CDR3 amino acids: CASSLDTGQGATGELFF. The DNA of the CDR3 is TGCGCCAGCAGCTTGGATACTGGGCAGGGGGCCACCGGGGAGCTGTTTTTT.

This clone was counted between two and nine times. This rearrangement joins TRBV7-8 to TRBJ1-3; a weak D match, TRBD1 (6 bases). Trimming left V 0 bases short and J 3 bases short, with 12 bases between. CDR1 and CDR2 (germline): SGHVS, FQNEAQ. There are 16 residues in the CDR3. CDR3 protein: CASSLAETGIGNTIYF. CDR3 DNA sequence: TGTGCCAGCAGCTTAGCAGAAACAGGGATTGGAAACACCATATATTTT. Looking up the rest from reference TRBV7-8 and TRBJ1-3 gives the full variable domain: GAGVSQSPRYKVAKRGQDVALRCDPISGHVSLFWYQQALGQGPEFLTYFQNEAQLDKSGLPSDRFFAERPEGSVSTLKIQRTQQEDSAVYLCASSLAETGIGNTIYFGEGSWLTVV.

This clone was picked up one time. The V call is TRBV5-1, the J call TRBJ1-1; no firm D call. CDR3 length: 12 amino acids. CDR1 SGHRS and CDR2 YFSETQ come from the germline V gene. V lost 8 bases and J lost 6, with 14 bases in between. This CDR3 is CASSDGHAEAFF. Here the CDR3 DNA reads TGCGCCAGTTCAGATGGCCACGCTGAAGCTTTCTTT.

V is TRBV5-4 and J is TRBJ2-1; 9 bases line up with TRBD2. The CDR3 runs 15 residues. Germline CDR1 SGHNT, CDR2 YYREEE (reference sequence). The trim removed 4 bases at V and 5 bases at J, leaving 7 bases unmatched. CDR3 DNA sequence: TGTGCCAGCAGCGGTTGGACTAGCGCCGACAATGAGCAGTTCTTC. This translates into CASSGWTSADNEQFF.

The CDR3 region has the DNA TGTGCCATCAGTGCCACCACAGGGACAGATACGCAGTATTTT. Its translation is CAISATTGTDTQYF. The rearrangement links TRBV10-3 to TRBJ2-3, with D possibly matching TRBD1 (6 bases). The CDR3 loop spans 14 amino acids. Per the germline V gene, CDR1 is ENHRY and CDR2 is SYGVKD. The ends were cut back, 4 bases at V and 3 bases at J, with 11 bases in the middle.

V gene TRBV12-2 combines with J gene TRBJ2-1; no DNA check was done on the table's D call, TRBD2. TRBV12-2 is labeled a pseudogene. This CDR3 has 16 residues. CDR3 DNA sequence: TGTGCAAGTCGCTTAGGAGCGGGACGCCTTCGGCATGAGCAGTTCTTC. Its protein is CASRLGAGRLRHEQFF.

This chain connects TRBV25-1 to TRBJ1-1; D call uncertain. The CDR3 is made up of 12 amino acids. Between the trimmed V and J ends, which lost 3 bases and 8 bases, there was a span of 10 bases. The germline V gene has CDR1 MGHDK and CDR2 SYGVNS. CDR3 loop: CASSDRTAEAFF. CDR3 nucleotides: TGTGCCAGCAGTGATCGTACAGCCGAAGCTTTCTTT.

CDR3 coding DNA: TGCAGCGGGGGGCAGGTCCCAAACACTGAAGCTTTCTTT. Protein: CSGGQVPNTEAFF. The chain is built from TRBV29-1 and TRBJ1-1; tentatively, D is TRBD1 (6 bases). Trimming took off 7 bases at V and 2 bases at J, with 14 bases between the two ends. This CDR3 contains 13 residues. Germline CDR1 is SQVTM and CDR2 is ANQGSEA.

The V call is TRBV9, the J call TRBJ1-1; D is possibly TRBD1 (5 bases). This CDR3 has 15 amino acids. Trimming took 0 bases from V and 4 from J, leaving 13 bases between them. Germline V gives CDR1 SGDLS, CDR2 YYNGEE. The CDR3 spells CASSVVSQGSTEAFF. The CDR3 DNA reads as TGTGCCAGCAGCGTAGTATCCCAGGGCAGCACTGAAGCTTTCTTT.

This clone was detected only a few times. V is TRBV6-2 or TRBV6-3 and J is TRBJ2-7; 7 bases map to TRBD1. The CDR3 sequence is 14 residues long. Germline CDR1 and CDR2: MNHEY and SVGEGT. The V segment lost 5 bases and the J segment 4 bases; nucleotides outside the gene matches: 8. CDR3 sequence: CASSLPGGIYEQYF. CDR3 coding DNA: TGTGCCAGCAGTCTCCCAGGGGGTATTTACGAGCAGTACTTC.

The chain carries TRBV11-2 and TRBJ1-1; perhaps TRBD1 as D (5 bases). This CDR3 is built from 18 residues. Per germline, CDR1 SGHAT and CDR2 FQNNGV. The V end lost 6 bases, the J end lost 1 base, and 24 bases lay between the germline ends. CDR3 loop: CASSSSHRGWGTNTEAFF. CDR3 in DNA: TGTGCCAGCAGTTCATCCCATCGGGGGTGGGGGACGAACACTGAAGCTTTCTTT.

This sequence joins TRBV4-1 and TRBJ2-1; 13 bases are shared with TRBD2. The CDR3 has 17 amino acids. The germline gives CDR1 MGHRA, CDR2 YSYEKL. V trimming: 4 bases; J trimming: 2 bases; junction bases outside the gene matches: 5. The CDR3 region is CASSLDGTSGTYNEQFF. CDR3 in DNA: TGCGCCAGCAGCCTCGACGGGACTAGCGGGACCTACAATGAGCAGTTCTTC.

V gene TRBV6-6 combines with J gene TRBJ1-1; perhaps TRBD1 as D (5 bases). This CDR3 is 14 amino acids long. From germline, CDR1 is MNHNY and CDR2 SVGAGI (reference sequence). The V and J ends lost 7 bases and 1 base respectively, with 13 bases between them. For the CDR3, the DNA is TGTGCCAGCATAAGGGGTTTTGGGAACACTGAAGCTTTCTTT. This codes for CASIRGFGNTEAFF.

This clone was observed once. This rearrangement joins TRBV28 to TRBJ2-7, with D unresolved. The V gene lost 3 bases and the J gene lost 4 bases, with 10 bases spanning the gap. The CDR3 is made up of 13 amino acids. The germline CDR1 and CDR2 sequences are MDHEN and SYDVKM. For the CDR3, the DNA is TGTGCCAGCAGTTTCCCGTCCTTGTACGAGCAGTACTTC. This translates into CASSFPSLYEQYF.

This chain uses TRBV19 with TRBJ1-2; D gene ambiguous. This CDR3 comprises 14 residues. Germline V gene data show CDR1 as LNHDA and CDR2 as SQIVND (reference sequence). The ends were cut back, 5 bases at V and 4 bases at J, with 14 bases in the middle. The DNA of the CDR3 is TGTGCCAGTAGTCAGGCGGGCAGAACCTATGGCTACACCTTC. Residues: CASSQAGRTYGYTF. Supplemented by reference TRBV19 and TRBJ1-2, the full variable domain reads DGGITQSPKYLFRKEGQNVTLSCEQNLNHDAMYWYRQDPGQGLRLIYYSQIVNDFQKGDIAEGYSVSREKKESFPLTVTSAQKNPTAFYLCASSQAGRTYGYTFGSGTRLTVV.

The chain couples TRBV5-1 to TRBJ2-3, with 8 bases matching TRBD1. The CDR3 has 19 residues. The germline V gene encodes CDR1 SGHRS and CDR2 YFSETQ. V lost 0 bases to trimming and J lost 2 bases; unmatched junction nucleotides: 14. CDR3 amino acids: CASSLESGGVIADTDTQYF. The CDR3 DNA reads as TGCGCCAGCAGCTTGGAATCAGGGGGCGTTATAGCGGACACAGATACGCAGTATTTT.